A single sample gave rise to the 28 T cell receptor beta chains below, sequenced in a study of blood T cell repertoires in COVID-19. Assay used: immunoSEQ multiplex PCR; TCRdb lists only in-frame clones, some missing. The table lists about 230,000 clones, over 70% of them singletons, with approximately 8% in the top ten. The sample comprised peripheral blood. These receptor sequences come from a woman older than 75 with acute or convalescent COVID-19.

V and J are TRBV7-2 and TRBJ2-5, with D unclear. CDR3 size: 14 residues. The V gene lost 1 base and the J gene lost 1 base, with 7 bases spanning the gap. Germline values: CDR1 SGHTA, CDR2 FQGNSA. The CDR3 nucleotides read TGTGCCAGCAGCTTAGAACACATCCAAGAGACCCAGTACTTC. Translating gives CASSLEHIQETQYF.

In DNA, the CDR3 is TGTGCCAGCAGCTTAGGGCAGAAGATCCAAGAGACCCAGTACTTC. Its translation is CASSLGQKIQETQYF. This chain connects TRBV7-2 to TRBJ2-5; no clear D gene. The length of the CDR3 is 15 residues. Trimming pared 1 base from V and 1 base from J, leaving 10 bases between. Per the germline V gene, CDR1 is SGHTA and CDR2 is FQGNSA.

This clone was counted a single time. V is TRBV3-1 (or the pseudogene TRBV3-2) and J is TRBJ2-7; the match to TRBD1 covers 7 bases. The CDR3 sequence is 14 residues long. Germline V lookup: CDR1 LGHDT, CDR2 YNNKEL (reference sequence). Trimming removed 5 bases from V and 9 bases from J; junction bases left unmatched: 13. The CDR3 nucleotides read TGTGCCAGCAGCGCGACAGGGTTCTCCTATGGGCAGTACTTC. The encoded protein is CASSATGFSYGQYF.

The chain couples TRBV11-3 to TRBJ2-3; TRBD1 matches at 8 bases. The junction had 15 bases not matched to a gene; V was cut back by 2 bases and J by 5 bases. CDR1 is SGHNT, CDR2 YENEEA, per germline. This CDR3 spans 18 amino acids. The CDR3: CASSLYGTGRGRQDTQYF. Here the CDR3 DNA reads TGTGCCAGCAGCTTATACGGGACCGGCAGGGGGCGTCAAGATACGCAGTATTTT.

The chain has TRBV7-2 and TRBJ2-5; 11 bases map to TRBD1. Germline V lookup: CDR1 SGHTA, CDR2 FQGNSA. V was pared by 0 bases and J by 0 bases, with 12 bases of the junction left unmatched. CDR3 size: 20 residues. CDR3 bases: TGTGCCAGCAGCTTAGCCTTAGGGACAGGGGGACCCTTAAACCAAGAGACCCAGTACTTC. Protein product: CASSLALGTGGPLNQETQYF. The full variable domain, its missing parts supplied by reference TRBV7-2 and TRBJ2-5, is GAGVSQSPSNKVTEKGKDVELRCDPISGHTALYWYRQSLGQGLEFLIYFQGNSAPDKSGLPSDRFSAERTGGSVSTLTIQRTQQEDSAVYLCASSLALGTGGPLNQETQYFGPGTRLLVL.

The chain employs TRBV9 and TRBJ2-2; tentative D call: TRBD1 (5 bases). Germline CDR1 reads SGDLS; CDR2 reads YYNGEE. The CDR3 extends over 15 amino acids. V shed 0 bases and J shed 7 bases, with 13 bases lying between them. Here the CDR3 reads CASSVAPGHYGELFF. CDR3 coding DNA: TGTGCCAGCAGCGTAGCTCCCGGACACTACGGGGAGCTGTTTTTT.

The chain carries TRBV3-1 (or the pseudogene TRBV3-2) and TRBJ2-1, with a tentative D call TRBD2 (5 bases). The CDR3 extends over 14 amino acids. V lost 3 bases and J 8 bases, leaving 14 bases between the germline ends. Germline V gene data show CDR1 as LGHDT and CDR2 as YNNKEL (reference sequence). The CDR3 protein is CASSQATGGYEQFF. CDR3 nucleotide sequence: TGTGCCAGCAGCCAGGCGACGGGCGGGTATGAGCAGTTCTTC.

The V gene is TRBV18, the J gene TRBJ1-4; D not certain. CDR3 length: 15 amino acids. V was cut by 2 bases and J by 0 bases, with 7 bases left in between. CDR1 and CDR2 from the germline V gene are KGHSH and LQKENI. CDR3 sequence reads: CASSPRAATNEKLFF. Here the CDR3 DNA reads TGTGCCAGCTCACCAAGAGCCGCAACTAATGAAAAACTGTTTTTT.

J is TRBJ2-2 and V is TRBV3-1 (or the pseudogene TRBV3-2); 9 nucleotides agree with TRBD2. Germline V gene lookup returns CDR1 LGHDT and CDR2 YNNKEL (reference sequence). Unmatched junction bases numbered 9, after V lost 1 base and J lost 6 bases. The CDR3 spans 17 residues. In DNA form, the CDR3 reads TGTGCCAGCAGCCAAGGGGTTAGCGGGGGAATGCCCGGGGAGCTGTTTTTT. Its translation: CASSQGVSGGMPGELFF.

About this clone: Different DNA sequences within this sample yield the same CDR3. V and J are TRBV11-2 and TRBJ2-7; no clear D gene. This CDR3 region has 12 residues. Looked up from germline, CDR1 is SGHAT and CDR2 is FQNNGV. The V gene lost 5 bases and the J gene lost 4 bases, with 9 bases spanning the gap. CDR3 residues: CASSPHSYEQYF. The DNA of the CDR3 is TGTGCCAGCAGCCCTCACAGTTACGAGCAGTACTTC.

The J gene is TRBJ1-5, the V gene TRBV6-1; no reliable D call. The CDR3 runs to 17 residues. V lost 0 bases and J 2 bases, leaving 14 bases between the germline ends. The germline V gene encodes CDR1 MNHNS and CDR2 SASEGT. In nucleotides, the CDR3 is TGTGCCAGCAGTGAAGCGAGAGGGTACGTTGGCAATCAGCCCCAGCATTTT. This sequence encodes CASSEARGYVGNQPQHF.

The chain combines TRBV7-9 with TRBJ2-7; 13 nucleotides line up with TRBD2. The germline V gene has CDR1 SEHNR and CDR2 FQNEAQ (reference sequence). CDR3 length equals 13 residues. V lost 10 bases and J lost 3; bases outside the gene matches: 3. For the CDR3, the DNA is TGTGCCACGACTAGCGGGGGGATCTACGAGCAGTACTTC. Amino acids: CATTSGGIYEQYF.

This rearrangement joins TRBV6-5 to TRBJ2-7, with TRBD1 identical over 7 bases. The CDR3 is 14 amino acids. Germline CDR1 and CDR2: MNHEY and SVGAGI. After removal of 4 bases from V and 7 bases from J, the junction contained 10 bases not matched to a gene. CDR3 nucleotides: TGTGCCAGCAGTTCCCCCGGGACACAGGGGGAGCAGTACTTC. As protein: CASSSPGTQGEQYF.

Many counts were recorded for this clone. V gene TRBV6-5 combines with J gene TRBJ2-1, with TRBD2 matching over 12 bases. V dropped 4 bases and J dropped 4; count of bases not matched to a gene: 5. CDR1 and CDR2 (germline): MNHEY, SVGAGI. The CDR3 contains 16 residues. CDR3 amino acids: CASSSLTSGRYNEQFF. Here the CDR3 DNA reads TGTGCCAGCAGTTCACTGACTAGCGGGAGATACAATGAGCAGTTCTTC.

The rearrangement joins TRBV6-4 to TRBJ1-3; D might be TRBD1 (6 bases). V was shortened by 7 bases and J by 5 bases, with 15 bases between the two germline ends. The CDR3 contains 14 residues. Germline CDR1 is MRHNA and CDR2 is SNTAGT. The CDR3 protein is CASMPRGGRNTIYF. Here the CDR3 DNA reads TGTGCCAGCATGCCGAGGGGGGGCCGAAACACCATATATTTT.

The chain couples TRBV6-4 to TRBJ1-3, with 7 bases that match TRBD1. The CDR3 has 18 residues. Germline V gene data show CDR1 as MRHNA and CDR2 as SNTAGT. V lost 0 bases to trimming and J lost 5 bases; unmatched junction nucleotides: 13. The CDR3 nucleotides are TGTGCCAGCAGTGACTCGCGGGACAGCCTATTTACCCGAAACACCATATATTTT. Its protein is CASSDSRDSLFTRNTIYF.

This chain joins TRBV19 and TRBJ1-5; a possible D gene is TRBD1 (5 bases). The CDR3 runs 17 residues. V lost 4 bases and J lost 2, with 18 bases in between. CDR1 and CDR2 (germline): LNHDA, SQIVND (reference sequence). The CDR3 sequence is CASSTLTVMPGNQPQHF. CDR3 bases: TGTGCCAGTAGTACACTGACAGTGATGCCCGGCAATCAGCCCCAGCATTTT.

The chain uses TRBV28 and TRBJ1-3; 9 positions agree with TRBD1. The CDR3 has 13 residues. Germline V CDR1 and CDR2: MDHEN, SYDVKM. V was clipped by 5 bases and J by 15 bases; unmatched bases: 11. The CDR3 sequence: CASSQTGTGKRYF. DNA of the CDR3: TGTGCCAGCAGTCAGACCGGGACAGGGAAACGATATTTT.

This rearrangement joins TRBV5-1 to TRBJ2-1; 10 bases fit TRBD2. The V and J ends lost 5 bases and 6 bases, in that order; junction bases with no gene match: 2. The germline CDR1 and CDR2 sequences are SGHRS and YFSETQ. There are 13 residues in the CDR3. This chain's CDR3 is CASRTSGVNEQFF. In DNA form, the CDR3 reads TGCGCCAGCAGAACTAGCGGGGTCAATGAGCAGTTCTTC. Based on the CDR3 plus reference TRBV5-1 and TRBJ2-1, the full variable domain is KAGVTQTPRYLIKTRGQQVTLSCSPISGHRSVSWYQQTPGQGLQFLFEYFSETQRNKGNFPGRFSGRQFSNSRSEMNVSTLELGDSALYLCASRTSGVNEQFFGPGTRLTVL.

The chain carries TRBV7-7 and TRBJ2-2, with 10 bases fitting TRBD1. After removal of 6 bases from V and 4 bases from J, the junction contained 5 bases not matched to a gene. The CDR3 is 15 residues long. Germline V gene lookup returns CDR1 SSHAT and CDR2 FNYEAQ (reference sequence). CDR3 in amino acids: CASSMTGGRTGELFF. CDR3 nucleotide sequence: TGTGCCAGCAGTATGACAGGGGGCCGCACCGGGGAGCTGTTTTTT.

The V gene is TRBV5-1, the J gene TRBJ2-5; TRBD2 might be the D (6 bases). The ends were cut back, 4 bases at V and 9 bases at J, with 19 bases in the middle. The CDR3 totals 14 residues. The germline gives CDR1 SGHRS, CDR2 YFSETQ. CDR3 nucleotides: TGCGCCAGCAGCGAGGGACGGCCTGGAGGGGCCCAGTACTTC. Amino acid sequence: CASSEGRPGGAQYF.

The chain is built from TRBV5-4 and TRBJ1-5, with a weak D call TRBD1 (6 bases). The length of the CDR3 is 13 residues. The germline V gene encodes CDR1 SGHNT and CDR2 YYREEE (reference sequence). V lost 4 bases and J lost 3, with 8 bases in between. The CDR3 sequence is CASSRDINQPQHF. The CDR3 DNA sequence: TGTGCCAGCAGCCGGGACATCAATCAGCCCCAGCATTTT. Drawing the rest from reference TRBV5-4 and TRBJ1-5, the complete variable domain is ETGVTQSPTHLIKTRGQQVTLRCSSQSGHNTVSWYQQALGQGPQFIFQYYREEENGRGNFPPRFSGLQFPNYSSELNVNALELDDSALYLCASSRDINQPQHFGDGTRLSIL.

The chain joins TRBV11-2 to TRBJ2-1, with D tentatively TRBD1 (5 bases). Deletions cut 7 bases from V and 7 bases from J, with 17 bases between. The germline gives CDR1 SGHAT, CDR2 FQNNGV. The CDR3 is 14 amino acids. Here the CDR3 reads CASNQRGGYNEQFF. CDR3 sequence (DNA): TGTGCCAGCAACCAAAGGGGTGGGTATAATGAGCAGTTCTTC.

The genes are TRBV12-5 and TRBJ1-6; the D gene is possibly TRBD1 (5 bases). Looked up from germline, CDR1 is LGHNT and CDR2 is FRNRAP. V shed 2 bases and J shed 11 bases, with 7 bases lying between them. This CDR3 has 12 amino acids. The CDR3 DNA reads as TGTGCTAGTGGTTTGATGGGGCCACCCCTCCACTTT. Translation: CASGLMGPPLHF.

The chain combines TRBV7-2 with TRBJ2-2; the D gene is possibly TRBD2 (6 bases). The V gene's germline CDR1 is SGHTA and CDR2 FQGNSA. This CDR3 has 15 residues. Trimming cost V 2 bases and J 2 bases, with 9 bases left between them. The CDR3 loop reads CASSLMGGNTGELFF. Written as DNA, the CDR3 is TGTGCCAGCAGCTTAATGGGGGGAAACACCGGGGAGCTGTTTTTT.

The CDR3 protein is CASSLLGGTPDYEQYF. The CDR3 bases are TGCGCCAGCAGCCTCCTTGGGGGGACTCCCGACTACGAGCAGTACTTC. The chain recombines TRBV5-1 with TRBJ2-7; a weak D match, TRBD2 (6 bases). The germline CDR1 and CDR2 sequences are SGHRS and YFSETQ. CDR3 length: 16 amino acids. The V gene lost 4 bases and the J gene lost 3 bases, with 20 bases spanning the gap. Full variable domain (outside the CDR3, taken from reference TRBV5-1 and TRBJ2-7): KAGVTQTPRYLIKTRGQQVTLSCSPISGHRSVSWYQQTPGQGLQFLFEYFSETQRNKGNFPGRFSGRQFSNSRSEMNVSTLELGDSALYLCASSLLGGTPDYEQYFGPGTRLTVT.

The chain uses TRBV20-1 and TRBJ2-7; the D is unclear. V lost 7 bases and J lost 7, with 14 bases in between. CDR3 length: 11 residues. Germline assignment: CDR1 DFQATT and CDR2 SNEGSKA (reference sequence). This chain's CDR3 is CSVKVLEEQYF. The CDR3 DNA follows: TGCAGTGTTAAAGTCTTGGAGGAGCAGTACTTC.

This sequence joins TRBV5-6 and TRBJ1-6, with D uncertain. Trimming removed 0 bases from V and 13 bases from J, with 23 bases in between. The CDR3 consists of 17 residues. Germline values: CDR1 SGHDT, CDR2 YYEEEE. CDR3 coding DNA: TGTGCCAGCAGCTTGGACAGACGGGGTGAGGCCCTTAAGCCCCTCCACTTT. Translated: CASSLDRRGEALKPLHF.